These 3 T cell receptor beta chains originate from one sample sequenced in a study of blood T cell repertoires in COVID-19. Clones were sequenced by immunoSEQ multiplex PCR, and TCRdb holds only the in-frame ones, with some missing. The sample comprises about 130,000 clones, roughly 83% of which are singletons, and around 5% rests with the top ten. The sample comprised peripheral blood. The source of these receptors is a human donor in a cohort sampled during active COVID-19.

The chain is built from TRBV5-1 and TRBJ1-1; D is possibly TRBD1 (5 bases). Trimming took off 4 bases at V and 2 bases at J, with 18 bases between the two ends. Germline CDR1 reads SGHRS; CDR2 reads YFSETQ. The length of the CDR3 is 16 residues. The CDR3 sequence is CASSHRPQGGNTEAFF. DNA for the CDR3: TGCGCCAGCAGCCACCGTCCTCAGGGTGGCAACACTGAAGCTTTCTTT.

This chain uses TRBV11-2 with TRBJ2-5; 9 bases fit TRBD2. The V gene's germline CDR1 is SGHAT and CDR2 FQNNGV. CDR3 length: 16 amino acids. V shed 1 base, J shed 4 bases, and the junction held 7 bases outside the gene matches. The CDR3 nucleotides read TGTGCCAGCAGCTTAGGCTCACTAGCGGGTGGAGAGACCCAGTACTTC. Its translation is CASSLGSLAGGETQYF.

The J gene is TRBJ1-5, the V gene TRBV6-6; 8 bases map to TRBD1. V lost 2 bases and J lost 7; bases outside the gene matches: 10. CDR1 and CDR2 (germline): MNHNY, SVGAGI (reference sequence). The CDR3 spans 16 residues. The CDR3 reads CASSYRAGGNGQPQHF. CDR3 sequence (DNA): TGTGCCAGCAGTTACAGGGCAGGGGGCAACGGGCAGCCCCAGCATTTT.